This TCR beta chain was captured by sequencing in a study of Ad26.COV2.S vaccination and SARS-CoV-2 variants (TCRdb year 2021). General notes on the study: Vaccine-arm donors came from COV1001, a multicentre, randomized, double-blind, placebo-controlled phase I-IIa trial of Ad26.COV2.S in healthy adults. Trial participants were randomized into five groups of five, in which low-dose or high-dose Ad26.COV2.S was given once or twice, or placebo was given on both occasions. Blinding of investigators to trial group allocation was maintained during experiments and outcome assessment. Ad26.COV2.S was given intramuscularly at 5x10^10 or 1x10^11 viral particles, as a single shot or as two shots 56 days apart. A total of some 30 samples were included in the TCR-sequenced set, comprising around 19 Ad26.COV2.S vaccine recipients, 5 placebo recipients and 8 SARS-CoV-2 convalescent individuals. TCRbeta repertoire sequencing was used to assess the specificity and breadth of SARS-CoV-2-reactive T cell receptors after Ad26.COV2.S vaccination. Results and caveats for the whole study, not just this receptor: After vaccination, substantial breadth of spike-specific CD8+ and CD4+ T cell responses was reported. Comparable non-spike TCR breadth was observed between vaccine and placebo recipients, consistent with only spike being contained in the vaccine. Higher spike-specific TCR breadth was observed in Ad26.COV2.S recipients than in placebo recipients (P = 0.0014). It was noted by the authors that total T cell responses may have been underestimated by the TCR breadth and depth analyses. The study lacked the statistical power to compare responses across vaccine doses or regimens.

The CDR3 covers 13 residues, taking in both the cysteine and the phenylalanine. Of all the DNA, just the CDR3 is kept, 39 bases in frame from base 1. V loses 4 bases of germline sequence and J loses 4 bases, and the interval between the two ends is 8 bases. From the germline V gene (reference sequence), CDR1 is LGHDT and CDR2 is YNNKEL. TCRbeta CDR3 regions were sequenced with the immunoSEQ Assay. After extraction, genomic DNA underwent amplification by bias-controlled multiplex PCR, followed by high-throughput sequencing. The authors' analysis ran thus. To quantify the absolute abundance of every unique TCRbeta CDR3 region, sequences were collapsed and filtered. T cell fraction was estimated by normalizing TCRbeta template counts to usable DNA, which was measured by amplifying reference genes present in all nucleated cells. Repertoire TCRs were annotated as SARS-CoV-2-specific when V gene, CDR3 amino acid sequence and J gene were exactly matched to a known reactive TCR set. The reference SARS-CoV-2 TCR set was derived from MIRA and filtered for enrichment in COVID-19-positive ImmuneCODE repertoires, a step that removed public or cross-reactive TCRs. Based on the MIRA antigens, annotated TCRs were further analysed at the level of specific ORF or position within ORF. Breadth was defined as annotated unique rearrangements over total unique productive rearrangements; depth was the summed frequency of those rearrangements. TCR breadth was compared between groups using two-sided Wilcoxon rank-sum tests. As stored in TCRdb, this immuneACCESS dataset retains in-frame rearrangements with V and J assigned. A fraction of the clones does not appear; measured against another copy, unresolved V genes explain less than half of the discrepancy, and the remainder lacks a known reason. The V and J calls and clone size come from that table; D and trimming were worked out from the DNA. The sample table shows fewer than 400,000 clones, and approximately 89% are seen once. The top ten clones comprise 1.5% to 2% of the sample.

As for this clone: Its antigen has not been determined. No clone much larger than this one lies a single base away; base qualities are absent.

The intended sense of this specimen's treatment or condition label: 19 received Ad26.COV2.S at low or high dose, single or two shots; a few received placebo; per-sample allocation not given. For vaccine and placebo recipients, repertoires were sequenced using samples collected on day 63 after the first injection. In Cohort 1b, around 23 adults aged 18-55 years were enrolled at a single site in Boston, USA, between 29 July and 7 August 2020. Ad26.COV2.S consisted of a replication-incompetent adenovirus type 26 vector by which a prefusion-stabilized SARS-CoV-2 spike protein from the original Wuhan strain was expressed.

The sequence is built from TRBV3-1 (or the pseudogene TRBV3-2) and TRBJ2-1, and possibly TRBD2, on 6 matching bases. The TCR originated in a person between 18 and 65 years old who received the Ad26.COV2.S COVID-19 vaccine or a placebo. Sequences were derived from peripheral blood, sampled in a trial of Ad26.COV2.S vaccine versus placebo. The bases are TGTGCCAGCAGCCCCCGGGAGTACAATGAGCAGTTCTTC. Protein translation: CASSPREYNEQFF.